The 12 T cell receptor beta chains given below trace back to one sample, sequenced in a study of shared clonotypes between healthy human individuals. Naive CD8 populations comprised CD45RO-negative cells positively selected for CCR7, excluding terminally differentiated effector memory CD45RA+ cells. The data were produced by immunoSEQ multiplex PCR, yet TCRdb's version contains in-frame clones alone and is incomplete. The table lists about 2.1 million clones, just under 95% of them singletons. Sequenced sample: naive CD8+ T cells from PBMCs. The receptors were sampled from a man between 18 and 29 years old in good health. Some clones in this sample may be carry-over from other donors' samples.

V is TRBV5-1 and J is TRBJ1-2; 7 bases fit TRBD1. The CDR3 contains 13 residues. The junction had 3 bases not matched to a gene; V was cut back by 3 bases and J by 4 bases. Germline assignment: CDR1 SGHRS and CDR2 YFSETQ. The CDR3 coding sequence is TGCGCCAGCAGCTCGGGGACAGTCTATGGCTACACCTTC. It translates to CASSSGTVYGYTF.

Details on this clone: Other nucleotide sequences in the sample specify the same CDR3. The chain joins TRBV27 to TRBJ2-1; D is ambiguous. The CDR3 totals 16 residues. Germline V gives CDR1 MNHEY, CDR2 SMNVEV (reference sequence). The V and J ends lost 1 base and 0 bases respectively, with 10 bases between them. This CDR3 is CASSLFGRSSYNEQFF. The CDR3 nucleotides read TGTGCCAGCAGTTTATTCGGGCGGAGCTCCTACAATGAGCAGTTCTTC.

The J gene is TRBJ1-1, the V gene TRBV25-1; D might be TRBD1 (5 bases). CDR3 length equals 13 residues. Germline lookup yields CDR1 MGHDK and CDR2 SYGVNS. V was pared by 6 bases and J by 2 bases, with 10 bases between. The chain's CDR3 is CASRLGANTEAFF. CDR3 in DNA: TGTGCCAGCAGGCTTGGGGCCAACACTGAAGCTTTCTTT. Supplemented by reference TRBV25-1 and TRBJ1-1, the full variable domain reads EADIYQTPRYLVIGTGKKITLECSQTMGHDKMYWYQQDPGMELHLIHYSYGVNSTEKGDLSSESTVSRIRTEHFPLTLESARPSHTSQYLCASRLGANTEAFFGQGTRLTVV.

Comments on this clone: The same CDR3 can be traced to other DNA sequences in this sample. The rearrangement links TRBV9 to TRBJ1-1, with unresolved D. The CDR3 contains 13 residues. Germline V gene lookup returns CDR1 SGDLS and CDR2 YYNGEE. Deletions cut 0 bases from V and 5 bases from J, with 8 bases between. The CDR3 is CASSVGRGTEAFF. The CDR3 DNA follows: TGTGCCAGCAGCGTAGGACGGGGAACTGAAGCTTTCTTT.

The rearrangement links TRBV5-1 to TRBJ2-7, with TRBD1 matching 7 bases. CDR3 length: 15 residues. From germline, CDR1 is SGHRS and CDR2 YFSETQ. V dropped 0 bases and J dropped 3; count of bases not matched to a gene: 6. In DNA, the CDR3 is TGCGCCAGCAGCTTGGTTCTCGGGACAGACTACGAGCAGTACTTC. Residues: CASSLVLGTDYEQYF.

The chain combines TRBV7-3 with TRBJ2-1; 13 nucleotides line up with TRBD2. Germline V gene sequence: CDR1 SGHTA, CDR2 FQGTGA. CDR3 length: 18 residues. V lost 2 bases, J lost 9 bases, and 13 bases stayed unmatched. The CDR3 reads CASSLAAPTSGRGSEQFF. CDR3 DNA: TGTGCCAGCAGCTTAGCAGCTCCAACTAGCGGGAGGGGTAGTGAGCAGTTCTTC.

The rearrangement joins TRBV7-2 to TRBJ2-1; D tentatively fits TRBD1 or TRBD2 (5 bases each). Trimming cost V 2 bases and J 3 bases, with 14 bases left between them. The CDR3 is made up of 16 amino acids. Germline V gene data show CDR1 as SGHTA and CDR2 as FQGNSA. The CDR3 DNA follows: TGTGCCAGCAGCTTATCCGGGACGGGGCACTACAATGAGCAGTTCTTC. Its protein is CASSLSGTGHYNEQFF.

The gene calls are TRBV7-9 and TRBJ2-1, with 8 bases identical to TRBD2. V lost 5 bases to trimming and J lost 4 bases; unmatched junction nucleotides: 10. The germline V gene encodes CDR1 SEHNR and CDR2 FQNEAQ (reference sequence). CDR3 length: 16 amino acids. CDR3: CASSGELAELYNEQFF. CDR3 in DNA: TGTGCCAGCAGCGGAGAACTAGCGGAGCTGTACAATGAGCAGTTCTTC.

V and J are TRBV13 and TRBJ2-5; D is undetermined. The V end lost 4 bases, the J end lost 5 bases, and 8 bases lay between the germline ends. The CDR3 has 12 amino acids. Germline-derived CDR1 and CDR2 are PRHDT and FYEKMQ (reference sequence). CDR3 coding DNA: TGTGCCAGCAGCTCCCGTGCGGAGACCCAGTACTTC. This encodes CASSSRAETQYF.

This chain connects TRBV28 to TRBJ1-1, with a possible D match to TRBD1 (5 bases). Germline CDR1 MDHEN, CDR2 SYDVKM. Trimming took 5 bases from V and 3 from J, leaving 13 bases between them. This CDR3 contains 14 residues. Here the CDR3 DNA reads TGTGCCAGCAGTGCCTCAGGGTCGGACACTGAAGCTTTCTTT. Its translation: CASSASGSDTEAFF.

The CDR3 here is CASSSGTITDTQYF. In nucleotides, the CDR3 is TGTGCCAGCAGTTCTGGGACGATTACAGATACGCAGTATTTT. The rearrangement uses TRBV6-5 and TRBJ2-3; D may be TRBD1 or TRBD2 (5 bases each). V was shortened by 4 bases and J by 3 bases, with 11 bases between the two germline ends. The CDR3 length is 14 residues. Germline CDR1 MNHEY, CDR2 SVGAGI.

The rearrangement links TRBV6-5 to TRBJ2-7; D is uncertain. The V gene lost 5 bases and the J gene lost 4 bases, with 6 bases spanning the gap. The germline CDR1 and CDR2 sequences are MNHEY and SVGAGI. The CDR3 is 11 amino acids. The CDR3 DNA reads TGTGCCAGCAGTCCCCATTACGAGCAGTACTTC. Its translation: CASSPHYEQYF.